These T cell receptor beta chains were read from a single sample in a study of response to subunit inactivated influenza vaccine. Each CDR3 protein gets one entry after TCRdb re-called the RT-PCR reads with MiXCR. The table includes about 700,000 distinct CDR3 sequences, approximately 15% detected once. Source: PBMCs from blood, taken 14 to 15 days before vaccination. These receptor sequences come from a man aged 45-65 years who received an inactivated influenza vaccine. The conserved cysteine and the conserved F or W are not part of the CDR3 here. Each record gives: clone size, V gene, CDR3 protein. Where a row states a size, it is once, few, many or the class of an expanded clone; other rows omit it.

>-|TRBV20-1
SARDFGGSYNEQF
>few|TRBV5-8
ASSKGRVDEQF
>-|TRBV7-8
ASSLAGRTLAYEQY
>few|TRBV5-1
ASSGTGFATNEKLF
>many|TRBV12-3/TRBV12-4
ASRSGRFPYEQY
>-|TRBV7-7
ASSSGLVGETQY
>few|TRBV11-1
ASSLPGGGGAGGNEQF
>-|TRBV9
ASSPSVTLTYQETQY
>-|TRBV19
ASSPDWSDAGPQDTQY
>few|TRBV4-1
ASSQMAGHYEQY
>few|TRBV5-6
ASSTGLTQY
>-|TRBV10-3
AIGSFSSYNEQF
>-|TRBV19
ASSMTPSGYSNQPQH